Reported below is one T cell receptor beta chain. PCR primers comprised 60 Vbeta and 13 Jbeta primers. The data were produced by immunoSEQ multiplex PCR, yet TCRdb's version contains in-frame clones alone and is incomplete. The data hold 110,000 or so clones, with over 60% observed a single time. This sample is drawn from a study of cytomegalovirus exposure and HLA in healthy donors. The V segment lost 11 bases and the J segment 1 base; nucleotides outside the gene matches: 7. CDR3 length: 14 residues. Germline-derived CDR1 and CDR2 are LNHDA and SQIVND (reference sequence). The origin of this receptor is a man younger than 30 in good health and CMV-seropositive. The V and J genes are TRBV19 and TRBJ2-2; 7 positions match TRBD1. The sample comprised PBMCs. As DNA, the CDR3 is TGTGCCGGGAAACAGGGGCAGAACACCGGGGAGCTGTTTTTT. Translation gives CAGKQGQNTGELFF. The whole variable domain, remainder taken from reference TRBV19 and TRBJ2-2, is DGGITQSPKYLFRKEGQNVTLSCEQNLNHDAMYWYRQDPGQGLRLIYYSQIVNDFQKGDIAEGYSVSREKKESFPLTVTSAQKNPTAFYLCAGKQGQNTGELFFGEGSRLTVL.